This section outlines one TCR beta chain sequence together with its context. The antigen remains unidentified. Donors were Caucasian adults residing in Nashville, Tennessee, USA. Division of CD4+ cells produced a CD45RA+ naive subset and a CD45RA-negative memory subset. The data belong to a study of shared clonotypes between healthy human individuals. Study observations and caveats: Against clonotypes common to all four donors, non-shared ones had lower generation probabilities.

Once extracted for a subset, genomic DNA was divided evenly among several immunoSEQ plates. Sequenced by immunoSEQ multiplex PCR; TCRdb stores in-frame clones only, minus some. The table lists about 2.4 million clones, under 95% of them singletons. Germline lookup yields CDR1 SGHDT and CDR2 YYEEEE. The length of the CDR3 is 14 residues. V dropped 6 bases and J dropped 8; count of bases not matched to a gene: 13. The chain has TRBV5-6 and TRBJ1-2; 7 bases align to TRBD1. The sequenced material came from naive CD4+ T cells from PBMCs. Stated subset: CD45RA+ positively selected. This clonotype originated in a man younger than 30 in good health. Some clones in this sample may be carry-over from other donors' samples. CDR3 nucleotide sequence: TGTGCCAGCAAGAAACAGGGGCCCGGCCGAGGCTACACCTTC. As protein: CASKKQGPGRGYTF.